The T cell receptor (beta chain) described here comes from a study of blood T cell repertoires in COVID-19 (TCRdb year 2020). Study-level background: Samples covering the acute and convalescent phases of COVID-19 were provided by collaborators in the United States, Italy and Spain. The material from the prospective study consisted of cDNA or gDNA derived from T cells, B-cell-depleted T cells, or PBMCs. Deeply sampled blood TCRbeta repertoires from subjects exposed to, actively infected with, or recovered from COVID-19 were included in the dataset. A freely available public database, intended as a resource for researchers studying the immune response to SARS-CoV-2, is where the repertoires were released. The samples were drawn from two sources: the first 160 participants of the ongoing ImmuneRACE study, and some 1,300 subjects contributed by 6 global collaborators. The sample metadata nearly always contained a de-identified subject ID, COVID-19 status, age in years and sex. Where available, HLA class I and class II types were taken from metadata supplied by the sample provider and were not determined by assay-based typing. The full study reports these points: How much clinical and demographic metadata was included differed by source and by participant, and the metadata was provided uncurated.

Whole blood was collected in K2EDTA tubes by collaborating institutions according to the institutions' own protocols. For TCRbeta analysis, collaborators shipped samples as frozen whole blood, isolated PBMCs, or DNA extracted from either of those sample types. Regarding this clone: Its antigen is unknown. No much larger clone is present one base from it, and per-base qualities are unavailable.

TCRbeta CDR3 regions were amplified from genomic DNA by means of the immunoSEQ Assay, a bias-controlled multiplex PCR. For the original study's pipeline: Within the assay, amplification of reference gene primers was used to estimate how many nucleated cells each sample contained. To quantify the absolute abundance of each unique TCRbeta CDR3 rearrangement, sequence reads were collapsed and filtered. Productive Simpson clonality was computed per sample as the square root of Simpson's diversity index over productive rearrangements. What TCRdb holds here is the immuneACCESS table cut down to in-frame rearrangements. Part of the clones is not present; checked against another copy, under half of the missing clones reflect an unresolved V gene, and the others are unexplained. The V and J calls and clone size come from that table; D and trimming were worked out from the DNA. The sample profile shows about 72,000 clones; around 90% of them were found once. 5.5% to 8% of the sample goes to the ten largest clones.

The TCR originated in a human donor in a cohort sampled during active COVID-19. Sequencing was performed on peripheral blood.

The CDR3 reads CASSQVSSAGGTYEQYF. The DNA sequence reads TGTGCCAGCAGCCAAGTAAGTTCCGCGGGAGGTACCTACGAGCAGTACTTC. The rearranged segments are TRBV4-2 and TRBJ2-7, and TRBD2 matches 8 of the central bases. After removal of 1 base from V and 2 bases from J, the junction retains 10 bases not matched to a gene. The germline V gene specifies LGHNA as CDR1 and YNFKEQ as CDR2. The CDR3 runs 17 residues from the cysteine to the phenylalanine. Left in the record is the CDR3 DNA by itself, 51 bases read in frame from the first base.